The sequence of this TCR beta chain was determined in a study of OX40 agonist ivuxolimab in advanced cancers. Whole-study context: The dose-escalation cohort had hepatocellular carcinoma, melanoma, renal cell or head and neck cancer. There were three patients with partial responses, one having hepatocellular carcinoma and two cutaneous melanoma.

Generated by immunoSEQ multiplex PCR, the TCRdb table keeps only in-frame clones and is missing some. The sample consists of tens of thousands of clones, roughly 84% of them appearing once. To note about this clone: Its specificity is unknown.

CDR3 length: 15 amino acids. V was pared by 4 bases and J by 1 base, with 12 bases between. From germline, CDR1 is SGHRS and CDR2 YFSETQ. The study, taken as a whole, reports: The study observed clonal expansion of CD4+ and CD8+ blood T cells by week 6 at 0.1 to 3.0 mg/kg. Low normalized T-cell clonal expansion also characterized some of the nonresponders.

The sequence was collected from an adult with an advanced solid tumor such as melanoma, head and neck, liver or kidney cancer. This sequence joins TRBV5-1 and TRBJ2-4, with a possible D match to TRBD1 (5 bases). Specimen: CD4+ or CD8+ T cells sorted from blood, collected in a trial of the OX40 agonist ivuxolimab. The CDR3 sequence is CASSLGQGAKNIQYF. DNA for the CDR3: TGCGCCAGCAGCCTTGGTCAGGGTGCCAAAAACATTCAGTACTTC. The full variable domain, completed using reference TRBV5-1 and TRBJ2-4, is KAGVTQTPRYLIKTRGQQVTLSCSPISGHRSVSWYQQTPGQGLQFLFEYFSETQRNKGNFPGRFSGRQFSNSRSEMNVSTLELGDSALYLCASSLGQGAKNIQYFGAGTRLSVL.